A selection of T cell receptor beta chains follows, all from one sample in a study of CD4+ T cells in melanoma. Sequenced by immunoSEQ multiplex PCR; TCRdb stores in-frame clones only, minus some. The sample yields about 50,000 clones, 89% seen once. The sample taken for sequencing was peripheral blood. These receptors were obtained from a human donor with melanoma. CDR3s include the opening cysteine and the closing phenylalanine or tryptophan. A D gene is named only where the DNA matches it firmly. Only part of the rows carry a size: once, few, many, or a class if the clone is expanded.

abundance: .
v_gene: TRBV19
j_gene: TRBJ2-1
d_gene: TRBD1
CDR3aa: CASSNRGRQRNEQFF
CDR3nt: TGTGCCAGTAGTAACAGGGGCCGACAAAGGAATGAGCAGTTCTTC

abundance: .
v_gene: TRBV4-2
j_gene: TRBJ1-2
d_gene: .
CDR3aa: CASSQLGVNYGYTF
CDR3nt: TGTGCCAGCAGCCAGCTCGGGGTTAACTATGGCTACACCTTC

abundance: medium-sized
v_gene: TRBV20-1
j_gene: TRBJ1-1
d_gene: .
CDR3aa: CSARDRPEAFF
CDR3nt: TGCAGTGCTAGAGATCGGCCTGAAGCTTTCTTT

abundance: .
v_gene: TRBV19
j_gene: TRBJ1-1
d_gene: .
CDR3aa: CASRPRGGDMNTEAFF
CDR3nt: TGTGCCAGTAGACCCCGGGGGGGTGACATGAACACTGAAGCTTTCTTT

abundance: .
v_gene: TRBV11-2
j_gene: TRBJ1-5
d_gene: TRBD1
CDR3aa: CASSLGGQGLQPQHF
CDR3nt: TGTGCCAGCAGCTTGGGGGGACAGGGTTTGCAGCCCCAGCATTTT

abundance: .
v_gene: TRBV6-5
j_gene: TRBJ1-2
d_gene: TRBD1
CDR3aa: CASSATRTGAGYTF
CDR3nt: TGTGCCAGCAGTGCCACCCGGACAGGGGCTGGCTACACCTTC

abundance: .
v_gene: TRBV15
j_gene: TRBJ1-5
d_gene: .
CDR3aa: CATSTPFKDPRQPQHF
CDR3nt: TGTGCCACCAGCACGCCCTTTAAAGATCCGAGGCAGCCCCAGCATTTT

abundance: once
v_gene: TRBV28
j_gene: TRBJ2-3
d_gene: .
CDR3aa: CASSTADRTSTDTQYF
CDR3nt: TGTGCCAGCAGTACTGCCGACAGGACTTCCACAGATACGCAGTATTTT

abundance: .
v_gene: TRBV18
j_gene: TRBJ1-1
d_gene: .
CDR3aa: CASSPGQANTEAFF
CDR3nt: TGTGCCAGCTCACCGGGGCAGGCGAACACTGAAGCTTTCTTT

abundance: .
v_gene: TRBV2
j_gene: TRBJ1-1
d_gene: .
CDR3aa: CASREPAPNTEAFF
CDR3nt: TGTGCCAGCAGGGAGCCAGCCCCGAACACTGAAGCTTTCTTT

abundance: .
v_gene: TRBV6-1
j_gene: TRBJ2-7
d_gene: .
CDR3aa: CASSVGRGYGKASYEQYF
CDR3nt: TGTGCCAGCAGTGTCGGCAGGGGTTATGGGAAGGCGTCCTACGAGCAGTACTTC

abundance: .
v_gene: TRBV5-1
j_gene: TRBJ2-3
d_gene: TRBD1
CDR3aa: CASSLGVRGSTDTQYF
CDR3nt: TGCGCCAGCAGCTTGGGGGTCAGGGGGTCGACAGATACGCAGTATTTT

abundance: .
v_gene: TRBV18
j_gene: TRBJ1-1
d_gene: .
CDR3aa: CASSPRQQNTEAFF
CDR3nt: TGTGCCAGCTCACCACGTCAGCAGAACACTGAAGCTTTCTTT

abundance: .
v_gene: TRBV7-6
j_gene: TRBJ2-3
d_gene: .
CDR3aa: CASSLAPGLDTQYF
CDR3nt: TGTGCCAGCAGCTTAGCACCAGGGTTGGATACGCAGTATTTT

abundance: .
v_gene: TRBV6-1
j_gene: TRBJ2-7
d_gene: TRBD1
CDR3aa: CASRGTGGSYEQYF
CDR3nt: TGTGCCAGCAGAGGGACAGGGGGCTCCTACGAGCAGTACTTC

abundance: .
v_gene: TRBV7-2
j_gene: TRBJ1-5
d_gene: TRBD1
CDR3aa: CASSRSGTGINQPQHF
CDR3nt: TGTGCCAGCAGTCGTTCCGGGACAGGGATTAATCAGCCCCAGCATTTT

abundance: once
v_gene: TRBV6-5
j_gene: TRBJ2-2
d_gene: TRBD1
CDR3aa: CASSGTGVTGELFF
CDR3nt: TGTGCCAGCAGCGGGACAGGGGTCACCGGGGAGCTGTTTTTT

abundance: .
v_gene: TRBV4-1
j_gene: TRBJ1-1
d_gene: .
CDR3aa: CASSYAGPNTEAFF
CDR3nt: TGCGCCAGCAGCTATGCGGGACCCAACACTGAAGCTTTCTTT

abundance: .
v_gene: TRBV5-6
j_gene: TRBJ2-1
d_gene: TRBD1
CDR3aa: CASSFGDRAYNEQFF
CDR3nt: TGTGCCAGCAGCTTCGGGGACAGGGCTTACAATGAGCAGTTCTTC

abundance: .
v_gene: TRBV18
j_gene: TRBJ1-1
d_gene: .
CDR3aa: CASSPLPNTEAFF
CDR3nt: TGTGCCAGCTCACCACTGCCGAACACTGAAGCTTTCTTT

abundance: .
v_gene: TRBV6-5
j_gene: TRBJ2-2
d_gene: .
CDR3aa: CASSYAPRGELFF
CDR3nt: TGTGCCAGCAGTTACGCGCCCCGCGGGGAGCTGTTTTTT

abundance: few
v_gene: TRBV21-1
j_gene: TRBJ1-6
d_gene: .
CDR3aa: CASSKACNSPLHF
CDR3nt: TGTGCCAGCAGCAAAGCGTGTAATTCACCCCTCCACTTT

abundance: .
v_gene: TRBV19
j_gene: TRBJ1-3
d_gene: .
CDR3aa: CASSYGGPGNTIYF
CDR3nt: TGTGCCAGTAGTTACGGGGGGCCTGGAAACACCATATATTTT

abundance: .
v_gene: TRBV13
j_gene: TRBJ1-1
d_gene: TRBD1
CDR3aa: CASSPFRGLNTEAFF
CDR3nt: TGTGCCAGCAGCCCTTTTAGGGGGCTAAACACTGAAGCTTTCTTT

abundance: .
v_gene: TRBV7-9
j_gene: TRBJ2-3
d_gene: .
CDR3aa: CASSFSGYLYF
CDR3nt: TGTGCCAGCAGCTTCTCCGGTTATTTGTATTTT

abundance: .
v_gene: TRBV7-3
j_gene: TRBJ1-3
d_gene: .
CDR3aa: CASSLGGSGNTIYF
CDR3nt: TGTGCCAGCAGCTTAGGGGGCTCTGGAAACACCATATATTTT

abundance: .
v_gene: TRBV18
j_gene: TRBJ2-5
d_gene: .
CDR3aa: CASSPLGPKETQYF
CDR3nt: TGTGCCAGCTCACCACTTGGGCCTAAAGAGACCCAGTACTTC

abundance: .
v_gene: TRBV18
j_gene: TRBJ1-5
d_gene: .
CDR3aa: CASSSTSGWTSNQPQHF
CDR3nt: TGTGCCAGCTCGTCCACCTCAGGGTGGACGAGCAATCAGCCCCAGCATTTT

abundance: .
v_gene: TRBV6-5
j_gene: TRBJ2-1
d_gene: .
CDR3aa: CASSPNGGLGNEQFF
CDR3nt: TGTGCCAGCAGCCCTAACGGGGGACTGGGCAATGAGCAGTTCTTC

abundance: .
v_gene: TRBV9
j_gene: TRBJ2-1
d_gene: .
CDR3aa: CASSVGRGVYNEQFF
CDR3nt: TGTGCCAGCAGCGTAGGTAGGGGGGTTTACAATGAGCAGTTCTTC

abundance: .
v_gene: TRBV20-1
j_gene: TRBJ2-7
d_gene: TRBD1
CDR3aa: CSAGTGEQYF
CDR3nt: TGCAGTGCGGGGACAGGGGAGCAGTACTTC

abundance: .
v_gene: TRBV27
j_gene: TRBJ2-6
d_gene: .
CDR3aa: CASNAGAGANVLTF
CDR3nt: TGTGCCAGCAATGCAGGGGCTGGGGCCAACGTCCTGACTTTC

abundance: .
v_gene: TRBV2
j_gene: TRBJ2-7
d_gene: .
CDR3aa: CASSETPSYEQYF
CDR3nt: TGTGCCAGCAGTGAAACCCCCTCCTACGAGCAGTACTTC

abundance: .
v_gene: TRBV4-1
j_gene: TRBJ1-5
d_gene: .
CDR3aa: CASSQEVLGQPQHF
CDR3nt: TGCGCCAGCAGCCAAGAGGTGTTGGGTCAGCCCCAGCATTTT

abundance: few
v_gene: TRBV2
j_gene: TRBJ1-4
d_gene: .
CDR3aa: CASNRASIGTNEKLFF
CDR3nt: TGTGCCAGCAATCGGGCGTCTATAGGGACTAATGAAAAACTGTTTTTT

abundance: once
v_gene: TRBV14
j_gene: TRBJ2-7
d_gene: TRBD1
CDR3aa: CASSQGDSSSYEQYF
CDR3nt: TGTGCCAGCAGCCAAGGGGACAGTAGCTCCTACGAGCAGTACTTC

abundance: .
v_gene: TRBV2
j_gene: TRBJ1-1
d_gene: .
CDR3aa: CASSSGASSRVNTEAFF
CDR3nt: TGTGCCAGCAGTTCCGGGGCATCCTCAAGGGTGAACACTGAAGCTTTCTTT

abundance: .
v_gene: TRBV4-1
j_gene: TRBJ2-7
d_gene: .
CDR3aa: CASSPQSSYEQYF
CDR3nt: TGCGCCAGCAGCCCACAGAGCTCCTACGAGCAGTACTTC

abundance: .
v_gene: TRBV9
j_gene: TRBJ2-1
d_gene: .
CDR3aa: CASSVAASRINRQFF
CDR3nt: TGTGCCAGCAGCGTAGCGGCTAGCCGAATCAATAGGCAGTTCTTC

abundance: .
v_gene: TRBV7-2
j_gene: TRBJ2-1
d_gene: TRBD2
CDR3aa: CASSGHRGLNEQFF
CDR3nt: TGTGCCAGCAGCGGACACCGGGGACTAAATGAGCAGTTCTTC

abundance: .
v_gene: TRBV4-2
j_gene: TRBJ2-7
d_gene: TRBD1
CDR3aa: CASSHRTGASYEQYF
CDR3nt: TGTGCCAGCAGCCACCGGACAGGGGCCTCCTACGAGCAGTACTTC

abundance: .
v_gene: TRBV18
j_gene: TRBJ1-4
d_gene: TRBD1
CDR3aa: CASSPGTGIGDEKLFF
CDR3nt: TGTGCCAGCTCACCTGGGACAGGGATCGGGGATGAAAAACTGTTTTTT

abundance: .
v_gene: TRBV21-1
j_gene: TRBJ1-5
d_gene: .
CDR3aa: CASSGRTGFSNQPQHF
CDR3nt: TGTGCCAGCAGCGGTAGGACAGGGTTTAGCAATCAGCCCCAGCATTTT

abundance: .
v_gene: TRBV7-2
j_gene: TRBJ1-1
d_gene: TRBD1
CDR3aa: CASSVYRGDTEAFF
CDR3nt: TGTGCCAGCAGCGTATACAGGGGGGACACTGAAGCTTTCTTT